These 30 T cell receptor beta chains were all obtained from the same sample, sequenced in a study of T cell clones after liver transplantation. Here immunoSEQ multiplex PCR was the method, and the copy in TCRdb shows in-frame clones only, minus some. Among about 33,000 clones, around 94% were seen once, and the ten largest hold roughly 26%. Source: CD8+ T cells from blood, taken 12 months after liver transplant. The source of these receptors is a human patient who received a liver transplant. The graft donor may have given rise to some T cells.

The rearrangement joins TRBV28 to TRBJ2-7, with 9 bases fitting TRBD1. J lost 0 bases, V lost 5 bases, and 11 bases had no gene match. The germline V gene has CDR1 MDHEN and CDR2 SYDVKM. There are 17 residues in the CDR3. The CDR3 here is CASSPVGQGIDSYEQYF. The CDR3 DNA is TGTGCCAGCAGTCCCGTAGGACAGGGGATTGACTCCTACGAGCAGTACTTC.

The gene calls are TRBV7-2 and TRBJ2-2, with 9 bases that match TRBD1. Germline V CDR1 and CDR2: SGHTA, FQGNSA. V lost 4 bases, J lost 1 base, and 4 bases stayed unmatched. This CDR3 is built from 16 residues. CDR3: CASSSRQGENTGELFF. Here the CDR3 DNA reads TGTGCCAGCAGCTCCCGACAGGGGGAGAACACCGGGGAGCTGTTTTTT. Variable domain in full (rest from reference TRBV7-2 and TRBJ2-2): GAGVSQSPSNKVTEKGKDVELRCDPISGHTALYWYRQSLGQGLEFLIYFQGNSAPDKSGLPSDRFSAERTGGSVSTLTIQRTQQEDSAVYLCASSSRQGENTGELFFGEGSRLTVL.

This chain joins TRBV28 and TRBJ2-7, with 12 bases fitting TRBD2. J lost 4 bases, V lost 3 bases, and 7 bases had no gene match. Germline V CDR1 and CDR2: MDHEN, SYDVKM. CDR3 length equals 16 residues. The CDR3 region has the DNA TGTGCCAGCAGTTTCCCCACGACTAGCGGGAGTTACGAGCAGTACTTC. As protein: CASSFPTTSGSYEQYF.

V usage is TRBV7-9 and J usage is TRBJ2-3; TRBD1 matches 10 bases. Trimming at V came to 2 bases and at J to 4 bases, leaving 3 bases not matched to a gene. The germline V gene has CDR1 SEHNR and CDR2 FQNEAQ (reference sequence). This CDR3 contains 15 residues. The CDR3 DNA follows: TGTGCCAGCAGCTTACCCGGACAGGGGGCAGATACGCAGTATTTT. Translation gives CASSLPGQGADTQYF.

The chain joins TRBV2 to TRBJ2-7; the D is unclear. Germline assignment: CDR1 SNHLY and CDR2 FYNNEI. The V end was cut by 0 bases, the J end by 3 bases, with 12 bases between. This CDR3 has 15 residues. CDR3 sequence (DNA): TGTGCCAGCAGTGAAGCGGCTTGGGGTCGCTACGAGCAGTACTTC. Its protein product is CASSEAAWGRYEQYF.

This rearrangement joins TRBV6-5 to TRBJ2-5; 7 positions agree with TRBD1. The CDR3 is 13 amino acids. Looked up from germline, CDR1 is MNHEY and CDR2 is SVGAGI. The trim removed 8 bases at V and 1 base at J, leaving 4 bases unmatched. The CDR3 nucleotides read TGTGCCAGCGCCTGGGACAGCCAAGAGACCCAGTACTTC. Translating gives CASAWDSQETQYF.

This chain uses TRBV7-3 with TRBJ2-1, with a tentative D call TRBD1 (5 bases). Trimming shortened V by 5 bases and J by 9 bases, and 11 bases separated the two germline ends. The CDR3 spans 12 residues. The germline CDR1 and CDR2 sequences are SGHTA and FQGTGA. The CDR3 protein is CASSTQGSEQFF. CDR3 nucleotides: TGTGCCAGCAGCACCCAGGGTTCTGAGCAGTTCTTC. The entire variable domain, with the rest obtained from reference TRBV7-3 and TRBJ2-1, is as follows: GAGVSQTPSNKVTEKGKYVELRCDPISGHTALYWYRQSLGQGPEFLIYFQGTGAADDSGLPNDRFFAVRPEGSVSTLKIQRTERGDSAVYLCASSTQGSEQFFGPGTRLTVL.

This chain uses TRBV19 with TRBJ2-7; D gene unclear. CDR3 length equals 13 residues. Trimming took off 5 bases at V and 2 bases at J, with 10 bases between the two ends. The germline V gene encodes CDR1 LNHDA and CDR2 SQIVND (reference sequence). CDR3 DNA: TGTGCCAGTAGTCCGGCTGGGGCCTACGAGCAGTACTTC. This sequence encodes CASSPAGAYEQYF.

The chain employs TRBV11-2 and TRBJ1-4, with 7 bases that match TRBD1. The CDR3 spans 13 residues. Trimming removed 8 bases from V and 8 bases from J; junction bases left unmatched: 8. Germline CDR1 reads SGHAT; CDR2 reads FQNNGV. CDR3 protein: CASYDRVGEKLFF. The CDR3 bases are TGTGCCAGCTACGACAGGGTTGGGGAAAAACTGTTTTTT. Combining the CDR3 with reference TRBV11-2 and TRBJ1-4 gives the whole variable domain EAGVAQSPRYKIIEKRQSVAFWCNPISGHATLYWYQQILGQGPKLLIQFQNNGVVDDSQLPKDRFSAERLKGVDSTLKIQPAKLEDSAVYLCASYDRVGEKLFFGSGTQLSVL.

The J gene is TRBJ2-3, the V gene TRBV28, with 11 bases aligning to TRBD2. CDR3 length equals 15 residues. Germline lookup yields CDR1 MDHEN and CDR2 SYDVKM. V trimming: 7 bases; J trimming: 0 bases; junction bases outside the gene matches: 3. The CDR3 sequence is CASIRLAGSTDTQYF. The CDR3 DNA sequence: TGTGCCAGCATTCGACTAGCGGGGAGCACAGATACGCAGTATTTT.

The chain combines TRBV2 with TRBJ2-3; tentatively, D is TRBD2 (6 bases). CDR3 size: 15 residues. The V and J ends lost 4 bases and 2 bases respectively, with 13 bases between them. Germline V CDR1 and CDR2: SNHLY, FYNNEI. The chain's CDR3 is CASSVLGRDTDTQYF. CDR3 DNA sequence: TGTGCCAGCAGTGTTCTGGGGCGGGACACAGATACGCAGTATTTT.

The V and J genes are TRBV19 and TRBJ2-7, with D tentatively TRBD2 (5 bases). This CDR3 spans 12 amino acids. Germline CDR1 reads LNHDA; CDR2 reads SQIVND (reference sequence). Between the trimmed V and J ends, which lost 10 bases and 3 bases, there was a span of 13 bases. The CDR3: CATGRDLYEQYF. The DNA for the CDR3 is TGTGCCACCGGCCGGGATCTCTACGAGCAGTACTTC. Using reference TRBV19 and TRBJ2-7 for the parts outside the CDR3, the full variable domain is DGGITQSPKYLFRKEGQNVTLSCEQNLNHDAMYWYRQDPGQGLRLIYYSQIVNDFQKGDIAEGYSVSREKKESFPLTVTSAQKNPTAFYLCATGRDLYEQYFGPGTRLTVT.

This rearrangement joins TRBV4-1 to TRBJ2-2, with D possibly being TRBD2 (7 bases). Germline CDR1 is MGHRA and CDR2 is YSYEKL. Trimming removed 3 bases at V and 7 bases at J, with 9 bases between. This CDR3 comprises 13 residues. CDR3 amino acids: CASSQRGGGELFF. The DNA for the CDR3 is TGCGCCAGCAGCCAGAGGGGGGGCGGGGAGCTGTTTTTT.

The chain couples TRBV6-1 to TRBJ2-1, with TRBD2 identical over 10 bases. The CDR3 runs 14 residues. After removal of 10 bases from V and 3 bases from J, the junction contained 6 bases not matched to a gene. Germline V gene lookup returns CDR1 MNHNS and CDR2 SASEGT. The CDR3 region has the DNA TGTGCCACCTACGGACTAGCGGTCTACAATGAGCAGTTCTTC. Residues: CATYGLAVYNEQFF.

The CDR3 reads CASSRGTNYEQYF. DNA of the CDR3: TGTGCCAGCAGCCGCGGGACGAACTACGAGCAGTACTTC. The chain carries TRBV7-9 and TRBJ2-7; D perhaps matches TRBD2 (6 bases). The CDR3 has 13 residues. V was cut by 5 bases and J by 3 bases, with 11 bases left in between. CDR1 and CDR2 (germline): SEHNR, FQNEAQ (reference sequence).

This sequence joins TRBV5-1 and TRBJ2-2; tentatively, D is TRBD1 (6 bases). The CDR3 covers 14 residues. Germline V gives CDR1 SGHRS, CDR2 YFSETQ. V lost 3 bases and J lost 2, with 8 bases in between. This CDR3 reads CASSSGQNTGELFF. The CDR3 region has the DNA TGCGCCAGCAGCTCGGGACAAAACACCGGGGAGCTGTTTTTT.

The CDR3, as DNA: TGTGCCAGCAGCTTAACTTCAGGTACCGACACTGAAGCTTTCTTT. Translating it yields CASSLTSGTDTEAFF. The chain is built from TRBV7-2 and TRBJ1-1; the D is unclear. CDR1 is SGHTA, CDR2 FQGNSA, per germline. The CDR3 sequence is 15 residues long. V was cut by 2 bases and J by 3 bases, with 13 bases left in between. The whole variable domain, remainder taken from reference TRBV7-2 and TRBJ1-1, is GAGVSQSPSNKVTEKGKDVELRCDPISGHTALYWYRQSLGQGLEFLIYFQGNSAPDKSGLPSDRFSAERTGGSVSTLTIQRTQQEDSAVYLCASSLTSGTDTEAFFGQGTRLTVV.

This chain uses TRBV19 with TRBJ1-1; D is ambiguous. From germline, CDR1 is LNHDA and CDR2 SQIVND (reference sequence). V was cut by 7 bases and J by 2 bases, with 5 bases left in between. CDR3 length equals 11 residues. The CDR3 coding sequence is TGTGCCAGTAAGGGTAACACTGAAGCTTTCTTT. This gives the protein CASKGNTEAFF.

The V call is TRBV11-2, the J call TRBJ2-3; TRBD1 agrees at 7 bases. There are 15 residues in the CDR3. Per the germline V gene, CDR1 is SGHAT and CDR2 is FQNNGV. The ends lost 1 base at V and 5 bases at J; junction bases unmatched: 6. The CDR3 coding sequence is TGTGCCAGCAGCTTAGTTTACAGGGGCGGAGATACGCAGTATTTT. Protein: CASSLVYRGGDTQYF.

The J gene is TRBJ2-7, the V gene TRBV11-2, with 10 bases aligning to TRBD2. This CDR3 spans 15 amino acids. CDR1 is SGHAT and CDR2 is FQNNGV in the germline V gene. With V trimmed by 0 bases and J by 4 bases, 3 bases remained unmatched. For the CDR3, the DNA is TGTGCCAGCAGCTTAGATAGCGGGAGGTTTTACGAGCAGTACTTC. It specifies CASSLDSGRFYEQYF.

The V gene is TRBV7-6, the J gene TRBJ2-7, with 8 nucleotides matching TRBD1. Germline-derived CDR1 and CDR2 are SGHVS and FNYEAQ. CDR3 size: 15 residues. V lost 0 bases to trimming and J lost 6 bases; unmatched junction nucleotides: 7. The CDR3 nucleotides are TGTGCCAGCAGCTTAGCGTCGGGGACAGGCGGCGAGCAGTACTTC. This gives the protein CASSLASGTGGEQYF.

In this sample, this clone turned up once. The gene calls are TRBV11-1 and TRBJ2-7; 9 nucleotides agree with TRBD2. There are 18 residues in the CDR3. With 7 bases clipped from V and 2 bases from J, the junction kept 18 bases outside the gene matches. CDR1 is SGHAT and CDR2 is FQDESV in the germline V gene (reference sequence). The chain's CDR3 is CASTPHTSPGLAPYEQYF. CDR3 bases: TGTGCCAGCACCCCGCACACATCTCCGGGACTAGCACCCTACGAGCAGTACTTC.

The CDR3 DNA follows: TGTGCCAGCAGCCCCGGACTAGCTTATGAGCAGTTCTTC. Translating it yields CASSPGLAYEQFF. The V gene is TRBV28, the J gene TRBJ2-1, with TRBD2 matching over 8 bases. The germline V gene has CDR1 MDHEN and CDR2 SYDVKM. This CDR3 region has 13 residues. Trimming cost V 6 bases and J 8 bases; bases outside gene matches: 6.

The rearrangement joins TRBV10-3 to TRBJ2-2; 11 bases map to TRBD2. Germline loops: CDR1 ENHRY, CDR2 SYGVKD. V shed 8 bases, J shed 4 bases, and the junction held 9 bases outside the gene matches. The CDR3 covers 16 residues. The CDR3 sequence is CAISASGGRLTGELFF. The CDR3 DNA reads TGTGCCATCTCCGCTAGCGGGGGGCGGCTCACCGGGGAGCTGTTTTTT.

The rearrangement uses TRBV7-9 and TRBJ2-1; D is perhaps TRBD1 (6 bases). Trimming took 1 base from V and 0 from J, leaving 10 bases between them. Germline V gene lookup returns CDR1 SEHNR and CDR2 FQNEAQ (reference sequence). The CDR3 covers 16 residues. CDR3 sequence reads: CASSLGQGSSYNEQFF. The CDR3, as DNA: TGTGCCAGCAGCTTAGGTCAGGGGAGCTCCTACAATGAGCAGTTCTTC. The complete variable domain, with remaining parts taken from reference TRBV7-9 and TRBJ2-1, reads DTGVSQNPRHKITKRGQNVTFRCDPISEHNRLYWYRQTLGQGPEFLTYFQNEAQLEKSRLLSDRFSAERPKGSFSTLEIQRTEQGDSAMYLCASSLGQGSSYNEQFFGPGTRLTVL.

The CDR3 spells CASSESPAGGPEAFF. The CDR3 coding sequence is TGTGCCAGCAGTGAGAGTCCAGCGGGTGGGCCTGAAGCTTTCTTT. The rearrangement uses TRBV2 and TRBJ1-1; D remains unclear. The germline gives CDR1 SNHLY, CDR2 FYNNEI. The CDR3 sequence is 15 residues long. The V and J ends lost 3 bases and 6 bases respectively, with 17 bases between them.

V and J are TRBV7-3 and TRBJ2-1; D possibly corresponds to TRBD2 (6 bases). Germline loops: CDR1 SGHTA, CDR2 FQGTGA. CDR3 length: 12 residues. Trimming took 0 bases from V and 11 from J, leaving 8 bases between them. Here the CDR3 DNA reads TGTGCCAGCAGCTTAACCGGGAGCAAGCAGTTCTTC. Encoded protein: CASSLTGSKQFF.

This chain connects TRBV10-2 to TRBJ2-7, with TRBD2 as a possible D gene (6 bases). The germline gives CDR1 WSHSY, CDR2 SAAADI. The V end was cut by 3 bases, the J end by 5 bases, with 11 bases between. The CDR3 has 13 residues. Here the CDR3 reads CASSDGGSHEQYF. CDR3 DNA sequence: TGCGCCAGCAGTGATGGAGGGTCCCACGAGCAGTACTTC.

The chain couples TRBV27 to TRBJ2-3, with no clear D. This CDR3 spans 13 amino acids. Trimming cost V 8 bases and J 7 bases, with 16 bases left between them. Germline V gene data show CDR1 as MNHEY and CDR2 as SMNVEV (reference sequence). DNA of the CDR3: TGTGCCAGCGGCCTTGGGCCCGCTAATACGCAGTATTTT. Its translation: CASGLGPANTQYF.

The chain has TRBV19 and TRBJ2-1; weak D call: TRBD2 (5 bases). The V end lost 8 bases, the J end lost 2 bases, and 10 bases lay between the germline ends. This CDR3 has 13 amino acids. The germline CDR1 and CDR2 sequences are LNHDA and SQIVND (reference sequence). The CDR3 loop is CASAGMTYNEQFF. For the CDR3, the DNA is TGTGCCAGTGCCGGGATGACCTACAATGAGCAGTTCTTC.